This T cell receptor beta chain was found in a study of CXCR3-negative and CXCR3-positive naive CD8 T cells. Study outcomes and limitations: Both of the naive subsets showed about the same high diversity, but memory CD8+ cells had much less. The TRB CDR3s that CXCR3-positive naive cells carried were more hydrophobic than those of CXCR3-negative naive cells.

Naive CD8+ T cells displayed a CD45RO-CCR7+CD27+CD95- phenotype. With regard to this clonotype: Its specificity is unknown.

Libraries were UMI-labeled 5' RACE TRB cDNA. TCRdb re-called the 5' RACE reads; every CDR3 protein appears as one record, without DNA. This repertoire includes around 80,000 distinct CDR3 sequences. This sequence originates from a human donor in good health. Some clones in this sample may be carry-over from other donors' samples. Sample: naive CXCR3+ CD8+ T cells from blood. Subset described: CD45RO-CCR7+CD27+CD95- naive CD8+ T cells expressing CXCR3 (TNR3+).

CDR3 region: CASSHTAGGHQETQYF. The chain couples TRBV7-9 to TRBJ2-5; there is no DNA to check the TCRdb D call of TRBD1. CDR3 length: 16 amino acids. The germline V gene has CDR1 SEHNR and CDR2 FQNEAQ (reference sequence).